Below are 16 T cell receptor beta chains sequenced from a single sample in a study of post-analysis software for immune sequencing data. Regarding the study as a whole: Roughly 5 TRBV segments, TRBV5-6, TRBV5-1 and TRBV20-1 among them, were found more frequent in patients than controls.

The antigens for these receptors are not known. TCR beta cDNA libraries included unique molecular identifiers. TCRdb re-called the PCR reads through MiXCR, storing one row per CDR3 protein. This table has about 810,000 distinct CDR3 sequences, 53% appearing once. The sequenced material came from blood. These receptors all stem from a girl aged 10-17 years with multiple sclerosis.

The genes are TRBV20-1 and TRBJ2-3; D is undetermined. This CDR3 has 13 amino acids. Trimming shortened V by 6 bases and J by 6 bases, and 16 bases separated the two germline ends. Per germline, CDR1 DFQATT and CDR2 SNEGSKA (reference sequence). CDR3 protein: CSAAGDLGDTQYF. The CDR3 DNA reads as TGCAGTGCCGCTGGTGATTTAGGCGATACGCAGTATTTT.

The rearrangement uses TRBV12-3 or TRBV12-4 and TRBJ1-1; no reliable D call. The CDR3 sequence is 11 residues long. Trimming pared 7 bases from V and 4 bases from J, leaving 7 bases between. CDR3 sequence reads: CASTPGTEAFF. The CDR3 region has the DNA TGTGCCAGCACCCCGGGCACTGAAGCTTTCTTT.

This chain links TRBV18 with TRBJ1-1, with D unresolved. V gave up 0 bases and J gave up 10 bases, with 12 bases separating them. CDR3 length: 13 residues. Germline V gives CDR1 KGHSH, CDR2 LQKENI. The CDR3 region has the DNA TGTGCCAGCTCACCACCGGGTCTCTCGGGAGCTTTCTTT. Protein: CASSPPGLSGAFF.

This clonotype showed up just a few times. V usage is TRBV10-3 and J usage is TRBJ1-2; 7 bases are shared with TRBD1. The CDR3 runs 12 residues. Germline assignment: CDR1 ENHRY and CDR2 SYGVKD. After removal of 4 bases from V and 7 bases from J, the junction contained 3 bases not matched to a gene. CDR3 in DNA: TGTGCCATCAGTGCAGGGGGGGGTGGCTACACCTTC. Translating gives CAISAGGGGYTF.

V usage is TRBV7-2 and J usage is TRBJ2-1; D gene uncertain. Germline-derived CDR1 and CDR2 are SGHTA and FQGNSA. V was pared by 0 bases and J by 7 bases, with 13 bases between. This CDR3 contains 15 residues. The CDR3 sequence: CASSLAGLKYNEQFF. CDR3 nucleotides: TGTGCCAGCAGCTTAGCGGGATTGAAATATAATGAGCAGTTCTTC.

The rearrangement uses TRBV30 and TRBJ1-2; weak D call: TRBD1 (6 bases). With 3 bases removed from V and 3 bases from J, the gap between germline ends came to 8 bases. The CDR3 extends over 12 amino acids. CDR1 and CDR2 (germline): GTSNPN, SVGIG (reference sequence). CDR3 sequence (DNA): TGTGCCTGGAGGGGGGCCGACTATGGCTACACCTTC. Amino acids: CAWRGADYGYTF.

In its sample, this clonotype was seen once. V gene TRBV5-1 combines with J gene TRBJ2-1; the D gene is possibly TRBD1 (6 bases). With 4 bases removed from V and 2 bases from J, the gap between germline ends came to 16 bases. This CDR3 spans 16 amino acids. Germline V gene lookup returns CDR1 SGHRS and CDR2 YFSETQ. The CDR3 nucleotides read TGCGCCAGCAGCCCTCCGGGACACCAGACCTACAATGAGCAGTTCTTC. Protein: CASSPPGHQTYNEQFF.

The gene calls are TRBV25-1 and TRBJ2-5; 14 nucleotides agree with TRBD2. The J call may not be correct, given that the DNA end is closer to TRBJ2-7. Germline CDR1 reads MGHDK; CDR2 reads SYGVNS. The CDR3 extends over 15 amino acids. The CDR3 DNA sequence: TGTGCCAGCAGTGAATGGACTAGCGGGAGGAACGAGCAGTACTTC. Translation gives CASSEWTSGRNEQYF.

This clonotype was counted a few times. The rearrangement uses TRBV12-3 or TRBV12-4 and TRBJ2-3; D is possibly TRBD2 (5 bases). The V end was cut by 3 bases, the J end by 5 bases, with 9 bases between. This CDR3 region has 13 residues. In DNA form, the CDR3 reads TGTGCCAGCAGTTTTACGGGAATAGATACGCAGTATTTT. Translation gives CASSFTGIDTQYF.

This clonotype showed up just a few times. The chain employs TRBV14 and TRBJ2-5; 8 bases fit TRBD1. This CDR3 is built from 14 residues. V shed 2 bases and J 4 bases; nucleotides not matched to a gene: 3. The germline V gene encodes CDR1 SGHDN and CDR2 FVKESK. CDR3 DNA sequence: TGTGCCAGCAGCCAATTGGACAGGGTAGAGACCCAGTACTTC. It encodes CASSQLDRVETQYF.

The CDR3 reads CASSYGPSSYNEQFF. CDR3 nucleotide sequence: TGTGCCAGCAGTTACGGTCCTAGCTCCTACAATGAGCAGTTCTTC. J is TRBJ2-1 and V is TRBV6-5; unclear D gene. The germline V gene encodes CDR1 MNHEY and CDR2 SVGAGI. The length of the CDR3 is 15 residues. Trimming left V 2 bases short and J 0 bases short, with 8 bases between.

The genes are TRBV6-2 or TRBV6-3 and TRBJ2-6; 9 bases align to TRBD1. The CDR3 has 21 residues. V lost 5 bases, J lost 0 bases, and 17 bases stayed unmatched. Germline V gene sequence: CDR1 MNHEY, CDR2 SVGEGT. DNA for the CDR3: TGTGCCAGCAGTGGTACGCGGGACAGGGATTACAAAAGCTCTGGGGCCAACGTCCTGACTTTC. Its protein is CASSGTRDRDYKSSGANVLTF.

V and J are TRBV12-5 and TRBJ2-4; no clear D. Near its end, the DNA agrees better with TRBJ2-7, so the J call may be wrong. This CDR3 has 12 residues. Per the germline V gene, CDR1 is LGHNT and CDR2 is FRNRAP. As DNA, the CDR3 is TGTGCTAGTGGTTTGGTACCCTACGAGCAGTACTTC. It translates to CASGLVPYEQYF.

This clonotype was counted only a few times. The CDR3 here is CSARDIRSASSYEQYF. CDR3 in DNA: TGCAGTGCTAGAGATATACGGAGCGCCAGCTCCTACGAGCAGTACTTC. This chain joins TRBV20-1 and TRBJ2-7, with D hard to call. CDR1 is DFQATT, CDR2 SNEGSKA, per germline (reference sequence). This CDR3 spans 16 amino acids. V was pared by 0 bases and J by 0 bases, with 15 bases between.

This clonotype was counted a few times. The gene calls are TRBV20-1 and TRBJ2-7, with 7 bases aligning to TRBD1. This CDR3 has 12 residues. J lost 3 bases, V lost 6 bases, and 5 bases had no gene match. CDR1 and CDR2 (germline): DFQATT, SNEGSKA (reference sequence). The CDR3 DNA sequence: TGCAGTGCGAGACAGGGCTTCTACGAGCAGTACTTC. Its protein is CSARQGFYEQYF.

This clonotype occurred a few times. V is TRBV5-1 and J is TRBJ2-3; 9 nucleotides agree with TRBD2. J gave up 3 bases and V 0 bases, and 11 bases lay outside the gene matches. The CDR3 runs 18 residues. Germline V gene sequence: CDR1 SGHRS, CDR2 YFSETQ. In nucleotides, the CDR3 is TGCGCCAGCAGCTTGGAGCGGGGGGCAACCAAATCGACAGATACGCAGTATTTT. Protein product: CASSLERGATKSTDTQYF.